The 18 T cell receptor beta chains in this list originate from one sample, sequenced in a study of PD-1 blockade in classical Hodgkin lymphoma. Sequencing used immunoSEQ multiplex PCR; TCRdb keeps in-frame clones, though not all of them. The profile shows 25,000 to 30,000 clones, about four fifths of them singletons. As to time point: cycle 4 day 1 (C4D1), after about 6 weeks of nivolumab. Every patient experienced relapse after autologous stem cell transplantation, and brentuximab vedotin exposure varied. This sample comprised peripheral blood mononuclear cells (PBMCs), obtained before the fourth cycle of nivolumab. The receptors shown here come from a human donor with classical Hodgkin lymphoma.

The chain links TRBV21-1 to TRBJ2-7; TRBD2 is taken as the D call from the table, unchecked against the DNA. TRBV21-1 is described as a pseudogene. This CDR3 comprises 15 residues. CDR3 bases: TGTGCCAGCACCAAGGCCGAAGCCCTCCTCGGGTTAGCGGACTTC. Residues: CASTKAEALLGLADF.

The CDR3 DNA reads TGCGCCAGCAGCTTGGGGCTGACATATGGCTACACCTTC. It yields the protein CASSLGLTYGYTF. This chain links TRBV5-1 with TRBJ1-2; unclear D gene. V lost 0 bases and J 5 bases, leaving 8 bases between the germline ends. In germline, CDR1 is SGHRS, CDR2 YFSETQ. This CDR3 has 13 residues. Full variable domain (remainder filled in from reference TRBV5-1 and TRBJ1-2): KAGVTQTPRYLIKTRGQQVTLSCSPISGHRSVSWYQQTPGQGLQFLFEYFSETQRNKGNFPGRFSGRQFSNSRSEMNVSTLELGDSALYLCASSLGLTYGYTFGSGTRLTVV.

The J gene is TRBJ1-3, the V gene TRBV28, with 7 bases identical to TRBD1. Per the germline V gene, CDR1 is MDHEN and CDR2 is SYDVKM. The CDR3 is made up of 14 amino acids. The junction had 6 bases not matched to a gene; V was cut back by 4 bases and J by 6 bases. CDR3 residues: CASSSPGQSNTIYF. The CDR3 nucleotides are TGTGCCAGCAGTTCACCGGGACAGTCAAACACCATATATTTT.

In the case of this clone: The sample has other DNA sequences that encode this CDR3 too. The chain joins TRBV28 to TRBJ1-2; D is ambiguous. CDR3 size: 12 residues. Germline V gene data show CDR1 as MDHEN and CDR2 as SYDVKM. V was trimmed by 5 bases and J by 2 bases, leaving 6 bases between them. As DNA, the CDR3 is TGTGCCAGCAGTCCTGGAAACTATGGCTACACCTTC. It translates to CASSPGNYGYTF.

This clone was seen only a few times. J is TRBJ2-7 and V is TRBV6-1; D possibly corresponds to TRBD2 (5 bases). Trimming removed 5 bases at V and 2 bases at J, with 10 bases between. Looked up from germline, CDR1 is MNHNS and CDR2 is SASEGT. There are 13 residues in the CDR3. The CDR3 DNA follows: TGTGCCAGCAGTATGACGGGAACCTACGAGCAGTACTTC. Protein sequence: CASSMTGTYEQYF.

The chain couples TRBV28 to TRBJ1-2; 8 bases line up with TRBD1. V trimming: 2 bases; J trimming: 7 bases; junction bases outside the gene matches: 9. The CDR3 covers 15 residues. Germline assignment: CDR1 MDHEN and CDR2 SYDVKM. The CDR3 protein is CASSLNTGGGSGYTF. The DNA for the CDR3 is TGTGCCAGCAGTTTAAATACAGGGGGTGGGTCTGGCTACACCTTC.

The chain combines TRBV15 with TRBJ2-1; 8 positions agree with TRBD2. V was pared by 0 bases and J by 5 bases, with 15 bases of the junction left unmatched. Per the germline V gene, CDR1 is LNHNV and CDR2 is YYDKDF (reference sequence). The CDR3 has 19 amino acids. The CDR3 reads CATSRDLASGSILHNEQFF. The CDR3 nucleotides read TGTGCCACCAGCAGAGATCTGGCGAGCGGGAGTATCCTCCACAATGAGCAGTTCTTC.

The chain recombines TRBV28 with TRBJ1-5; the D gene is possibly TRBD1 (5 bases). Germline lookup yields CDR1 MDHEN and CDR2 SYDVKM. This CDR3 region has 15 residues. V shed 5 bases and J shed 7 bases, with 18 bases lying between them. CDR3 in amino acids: CASSRDGREFQPQHF. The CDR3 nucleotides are TGTGCCAGCAGTAGGGACGGGCGGGAATTCCAGCCCCAGCATTTT. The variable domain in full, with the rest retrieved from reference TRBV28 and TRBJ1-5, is DVKVTQSSRYLVKRTGEKVFLECVQDMDHENMFWYRQDPGLGLRLIYFSYDVKMKEKGDIPEGYSVSREKKERFSLILESASTNQTSMYLCASSRDGREFQPQHFGDGTRLSIL.

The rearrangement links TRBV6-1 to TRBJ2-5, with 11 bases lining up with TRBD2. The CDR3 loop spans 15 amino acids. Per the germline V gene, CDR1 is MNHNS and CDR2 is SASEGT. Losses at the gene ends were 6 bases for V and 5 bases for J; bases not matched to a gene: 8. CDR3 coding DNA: TGTGCCAGCAGAGCGGGACTAGCGGACTCGGAGACCCAGTACTTC. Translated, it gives CASRAGLADSETQYF.

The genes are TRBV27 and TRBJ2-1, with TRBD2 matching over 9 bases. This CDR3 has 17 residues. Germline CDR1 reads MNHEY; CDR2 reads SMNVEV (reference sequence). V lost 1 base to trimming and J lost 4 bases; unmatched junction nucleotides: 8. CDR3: CASSLFGLAGPYNEQFF. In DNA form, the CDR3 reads TGTGCCAGCAGTTTATTCGGGCTAGCGGGACCATACAATGAGCAGTTCTTC.

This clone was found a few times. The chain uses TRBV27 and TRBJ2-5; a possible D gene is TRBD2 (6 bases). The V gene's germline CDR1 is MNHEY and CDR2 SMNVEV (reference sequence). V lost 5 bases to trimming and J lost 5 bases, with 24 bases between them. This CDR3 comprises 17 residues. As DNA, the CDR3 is TGTGCCAGCAGTAAAAACACCGGGACTGCGGGCATGGAGACCCAGTACTTC. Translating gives CASSKNTGTAGMETQYF.

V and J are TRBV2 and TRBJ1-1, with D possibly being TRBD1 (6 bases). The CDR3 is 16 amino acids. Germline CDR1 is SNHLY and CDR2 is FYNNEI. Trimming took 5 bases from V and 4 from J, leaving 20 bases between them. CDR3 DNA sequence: TGTGCCAGCAGTCCCTGGGACGCCTGGGGGGCCACTGAAGCTTTCTTT. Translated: CASSPWDAWGATEAFF.

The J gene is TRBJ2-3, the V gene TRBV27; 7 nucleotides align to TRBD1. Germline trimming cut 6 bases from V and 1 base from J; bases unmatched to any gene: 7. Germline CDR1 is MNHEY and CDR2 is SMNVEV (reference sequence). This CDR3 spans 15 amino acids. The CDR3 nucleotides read TGTGCCAGCAGATACAGGGGCCAACGCACAGATACGCAGTATTTT. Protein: CASRYRGQRTDTQYF.

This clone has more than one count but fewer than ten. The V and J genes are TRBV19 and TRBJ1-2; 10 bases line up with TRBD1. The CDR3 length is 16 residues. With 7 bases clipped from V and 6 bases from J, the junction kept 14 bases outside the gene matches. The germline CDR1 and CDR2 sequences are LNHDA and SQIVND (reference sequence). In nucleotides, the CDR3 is TGTGCCAGTACCCAACTGACCGGGACAGGGGTAAATGGCTACACCTTC. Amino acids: CASTQLTGTGVNGYTF.

The CDR3 loop is CASSEQGFTEAFF. The CDR3 DNA sequence: TGTGCCAGCAGTGAACAGGGTTTCACTGAAGCTTTCTTT. V usage is TRBV6-1 and J usage is TRBJ1-1, with D tentatively TRBD1 (5 bases). The germline V and J ends were trimmed by 2 bases and 4 bases, with 8 bases remaining between them. The CDR3 is made up of 13 amino acids. The V gene's germline CDR1 is MNHNS and CDR2 SASEGT.

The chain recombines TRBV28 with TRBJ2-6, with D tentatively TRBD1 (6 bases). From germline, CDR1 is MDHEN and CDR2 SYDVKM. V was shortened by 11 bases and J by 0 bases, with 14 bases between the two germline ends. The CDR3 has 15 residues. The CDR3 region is CASRGAHSGANVLTF. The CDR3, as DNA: TGTGCCTCCAGGGGCGCCCACTCTGGGGCCAACGTCCTGACTTTC.

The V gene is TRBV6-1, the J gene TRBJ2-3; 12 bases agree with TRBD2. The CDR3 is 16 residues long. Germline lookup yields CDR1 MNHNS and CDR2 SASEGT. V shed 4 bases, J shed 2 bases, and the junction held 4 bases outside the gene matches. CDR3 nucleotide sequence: TGTGCCAGCAGTGTTACTAGCGGGGGGAACACAGATACGCAGTATTTT. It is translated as CASSVTSGGNTDTQYF.

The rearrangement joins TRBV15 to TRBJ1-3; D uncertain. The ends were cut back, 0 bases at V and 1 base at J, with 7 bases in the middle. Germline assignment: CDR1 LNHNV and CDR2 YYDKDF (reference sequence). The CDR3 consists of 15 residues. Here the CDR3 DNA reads TGTGCCACCAGCAGAGATAGCCTTTCTGGAAACACCATATATTTT. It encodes CATSRDSLSGNTIYF. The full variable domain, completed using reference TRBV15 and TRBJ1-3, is DAMVIQNPRYQVTQFGKPVTLSCSQTLNHNVMYWYQQKSSQAPKLLFHYYDKDFNNEADTPDNFQSRRPNTSFCFLDIRSPGLGDTAMYLCATSRDSLSGNTIYFGEGSWLTVV.